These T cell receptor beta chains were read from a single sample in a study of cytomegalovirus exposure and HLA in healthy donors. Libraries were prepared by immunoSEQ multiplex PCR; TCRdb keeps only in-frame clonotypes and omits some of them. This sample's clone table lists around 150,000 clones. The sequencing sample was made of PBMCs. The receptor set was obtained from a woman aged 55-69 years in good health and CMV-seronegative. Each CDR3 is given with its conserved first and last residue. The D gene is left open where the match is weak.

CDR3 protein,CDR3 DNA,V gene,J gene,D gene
CASSQERGYYTEAFF,TGTGCCAGCAGCCAAGAACGGGGGTATTACACTGAAGCTTTCTTT,TRBV14,TRBJ1-1,-
CASSWTGTNTEAFF,TGCGCCAGCAGCTGGACAGGGACGAACACTGAAGCTTTCTTT,TRBV5-1,TRBJ1-1,TRBD1
CSVCPGQGISEAFF,TGCAGCGTTTGCCCGGGACAGGGGATTTCTGAAGCTTTCTTT,TRBV29-1,TRBJ1-1,TRBD1
CASRRASGSYEQYF,TGTGCCAGCAGGAGGGCTAGCGGCTCCTACGAGCAGTACTTC,TRBV13,TRBJ2-7,TRBD2
CASSFSGDTEAFF,TGTGCCAGCAGCTTCTCAGGGGACACTGAAGCTTTCTTT,TRBV7-9,TRBJ1-1,-
CASRGLPGQGTRSNQPQHF,TGTGCCAGCAGAGGACTTCCGGGACAGGGGACACGGAGCAATCAGCCCCAGCATTTT,TRBV2,TRBJ1-5,TRBD1
CASSVARSYEQYF,TGTGCCAGCAGCGTCGCCAGGTCCTACGAGCAGTACTTC,TRBV2,TRBJ2-7,-
CASSYSVEAFF,TGTGCCAGCAGCTACAGTGTTGAAGCTTTCTTT,TRBV7-9,TRBJ1-1,-
CASSPGEGGSYGYTF,TGTGCCAGCTCACCTGGGGAGGGTGGTAGCTATGGCTACACCTTC,TRBV18,TRBJ1-2,-
CASSSPGQNYEQYF,TGTGCCAGTAGCAGTCCGGGACAGAACTACGAGCAGTACTTC,TRBV19,TRBJ2-7,TRBD1
CASSYGRQGGTEAFF,TGTGCCAGCAGCTACGGCCGACAGGGGGGGACTGAAGCTTTCTTT,TRBV5-5,TRBJ1-1,TRBD1
CASMELGTWSEQYF,TGTGCCAGCATGGAACTAGGGACTTGGAGCGAGCAGTACTTC,TRBV7-8,TRBJ2-7,-
CASSLAVKETQYF,TGCGCCAGCAGCTTGGCGGTGAAAGAGACCCAGTACTTC,TRBV5-1,TRBJ2-5,-
CASSFSEGHGNTEAFF,TGTGCCAGCAGCTTTAGCGAAGGTCACGGGAACACTGAAGCTTTCTTT,TRBV7-6,TRBJ1-1,-
CASSEATGELFF,TGTGCCAGCAGCGAGGCGACCGGGGAGCTGTTTTTT,TRBV7-3,TRBJ2-2,-
CASKGAGELFF,TGTGCCAGCAAGGGAGCCGGGGAGCTGTTTTTT,TRBV6-1,TRBJ2-2,-
CASSPPGSDRMSSYEQYF,TGTGCCAGCTCACCACCGGGTTCCGACAGGATGAGCTCCTACGAGCAGTACTTC,TRBV18,TRBJ2-7,-
CASSWDNTYEQYF,TGCGCCAGCAGCTGGGACAACACCTACGAGCAGTACTTC,TRBV5-1,TRBJ2-7,-
CASSLRTGLETQYF,TGTGCCAGCAGCTTACGGACAGGGCTGGAGACCCAGTACTTC,TRBV9,TRBJ2-5,TRBD1
CASSWGGTGYNEQFF,TGTGCCAGCAGCTGGGGGGGGACAGGATACAATGAGCAGTTCTTC,TRBV5-4,TRBJ2-1,-
CSVGDTLLLSEAFF,TGCAGCGTTGGGGACACCCTATTGCTGTCTGAAGCTTTCTTT,TRBV29-1,TRBJ1-1,-
CASSYGTPNTGELFF,TGTGCCAGCAGTTATGGGACTCCGAACACCGGGGAGCTGTTTTTT,TRBV6-5,TRBJ2-2,-
CASSLEGNYGYTF,TGCGCCAGCAGCTTGGAGGGGAACTATGGCTACACCTTC,TRBV5-1,TRBJ1-2,-
CAISEEDRVFRGVSGNTIYF,TGTGCCATCAGTGAGGAGGACAGGGTTTTTCGAGGTGTCTCTGGAAACACCATATATTTT,TRBV10-3,TRBJ1-3,TRBD1
CAWSATLRVHEQYF,TGTGCCTGGAGTGCGACGCTCAGGGTCCACGAGCAGTACTTC,TRBV30,TRBJ2-7,-
CASSQRVADTQYF,TGCGCCAGCAGCCAAAGAGTAGCAGATACGCAGTATTTT,TRBV4-1,TRBJ2-3,-
CSVEVPPGQGRYPTYEQYF,TGCAGCGTTGAAGTTCCCCCGGGACAGGGCCGATACCCAACCTACGAGCAGTACTTC,TRBV29-1,TRBJ2-7,TRBD1
CASSLSGTGTPYTPTYSTTEAFF,TGTGCCAGCTCACTGTCCGGGACAGGGACCCCGTACACGCCCACGTATTCGACGACTGAAGCTTTCTTT,TRBV18,TRBJ1-1,TRBD1
CASSQDPIGGSSGNTIYF,TGTGCCAGCAGCCAAGATCCCATCGGGGGGAGCTCTGGAAACACCATATATTTT,TRBV14,TRBJ1-3,-
CASSSPGPSTGLAFF,TGTGCCAGCAGTTCTCCTGGGCCCAGTACAGGGTTAGCTTTCTTT,TRBV6-5,TRBJ1-1,-
CASSQDPLAGGQETQYF,TGTGCCAGCAGCCAAGATCCCCTAGCGGGGGGCCAAGAGACCCAGTACTTC,TRBV4-2,TRBJ2-5,TRBD2
CASSPKDRVVENYGYTF,TGTGCCAGCTCACCGAAGGACAGGGTGGTTGAGAACTATGGCTACACCTTC,TRBV18,TRBJ1-2,TRBD1
CASSEGQGGTDTQYF,TGTGCCAGCAGTGAGGGACAGGGAGGTACAGATACGCAGTATTTT,TRBV2,TRBJ2-3,TRBD1
CASTRLADNEQFF,TGTGCCAGTACTCGACTAGCGGACAATGAGCAGTTCTTC,TRBV19,TRBJ2-1,TRBD2